These T cell receptor beta chains were read from a single sample in a study of T cell responses to AZD1222 COVID-19 vaccine. Clones were sequenced by immunoSEQ multiplex PCR, and TCRdb holds only the in-frame ones, with some missing. The table records approximately 100,000 clones, about 85% of them present only once. The sample was peripheral blood, taken 28 days after the second AZD1222 dose. These receptor sequences come from an adult who received the AZD1222 COVID-19 vaccine. CDR3s include the opening cysteine and the closing phenylalanine or tryptophan. Fields, in order: clone size, J gene, D gene, V gene, CDR3 protein, CDR3 DNA. D genes are given only for firm matches. Not all rows give a size; the values are once, few, many and, for expanded clones, a class.

abundance: .
j_gene: TRBJ1-3
d_gene: .
v_gene: TRBV28
CDR3aa: CASSLRDVNTIYF
CDR3nt: TGTGCCAGCAGCCTTAGGGACGTAAACACCATATATTTT

abundance: .
j_gene: TRBJ1-2
d_gene: .
v_gene: TRBV29-1
CDR3aa: CSVGVNYGYTF
CDR3nt: TGCAGCGTTGGAGTAAACTATGGCTACACCTTC

abundance: .
j_gene: TRBJ2-7
d_gene: .
v_gene: TRBV12-3/TRBV12-4
CDR3aa: CASQGPLPDEQYF
CDR3nt: TGTGCCAGCCAAGGGCCACTCCCGGACGAGCAGTACTTC

abundance: .
j_gene: TRBJ1-5
d_gene: .
v_gene: TRBV5-4
CDR3aa: CASSLDLSNQPQHF
CDR3nt: TGTGCCAGCAGCTTGGACCTCAGCAATCAGCCCCAGCATTTT

abundance: .
j_gene: TRBJ1-3
d_gene: .
v_gene: TRBV7-9
CDR3aa: CASRYGGTSGNTIYF
CDR3nt: TGTGCCAGCAGATATGGGGGCACCTCTGGAAACACCATATATTTT

abundance: .
j_gene: TRBJ2-5
d_gene: TRBD1
v_gene: TRBV2
CDR3aa: CASRTGVGETQYF
CDR3nt: TGTGCCAGCAGGACAGGGGTGGGAGAGACCCAGTACTTC

abundance: .
j_gene: TRBJ1-1
d_gene: .
v_gene: TRBV29-1
CDR3aa: CSVAGRMNTEAFF
CDR3nt: TGCAGCGTCGCCGGACGGATGAACACTGAAGCTTTCTTT

abundance: .
j_gene: TRBJ2-7
d_gene: .
v_gene: TRBV18
CDR3aa: CASSPGTSGMDEQYF
CDR3nt: TGTGCCAGCTCACCCGGCACCTCAGGGATGGACGAGCAGTACTTC

abundance: few
j_gene: TRBJ1-6
d_gene: .
v_gene: TRBV12-3/TRBV12-4
CDR3aa: CASQNNSPLHF
CDR3nt: TGTGCCAGTCAGAATAATTCACCCCTCCACTTT

abundance: once
j_gene: TRBJ2-7
d_gene: .
v_gene: TRBV28
CDR3aa: CASSLVGYEQYF
CDR3nt: TGTGCCAGCAGTTTGGTAGGTTACGAGCAGTACTTC

abundance: .
j_gene: TRBJ1-2
d_gene: TRBD1
v_gene: TRBV9
CDR3aa: CASTGDSVSGGYTF
CDR3nt: TGTGCCAGCACTGGGGACAGTGTCTCCGGGGGCTACACCTTC

abundance: .
j_gene: TRBJ1-1
d_gene: TRBD1
v_gene: TRBV9
CDR3aa: CASSVARGSEAFF
CDR3nt: TGTGCCAGCAGCGTAGCCAGGGGGTCAGAAGCTTTCTTT

abundance: .
j_gene: TRBJ1-1
d_gene: .
v_gene: TRBV5-4
CDR3aa: CASSRTVNEAFF
CDR3nt: TGTGCCAGCAGCCGGACAGTAAATGAAGCTTTCTTT

abundance: .
j_gene: TRBJ2-5
d_gene: .
v_gene: TRBV2
CDR3aa: CASSEEAGIQETQYF
CDR3nt: TGTGCCAGCAGTGAAGAGGCTGGCATCCAAGAGACCCAGTACTTC

abundance: .
j_gene: TRBJ2-4
d_gene: TRBD2
v_gene: TRBV27
CDR3aa: CASSFSRAGGRAKNIQYF
CDR3nt: TGTGCCAGCAGTTTCTCCCGAGCGGGAGGGCGGGCCAAAAACATTCAGTACTTC

abundance: .
j_gene: TRBJ2-3
d_gene: TRBD2
v_gene: TRBV10-3
CDR3aa: CAISGLAGNSDTQYF
CDR3nt: TGTGCCATCAGTGGACTAGCGGGCAATTCAGATACGCAGTATTTT

abundance: .
j_gene: TRBJ2-7
d_gene: .
v_gene: TRBV6-2/TRBV6-3
CDR3aa: CASSYSVDGTVETEQYF
CDR3nt: TGTGCCAGCAGTTACTCGGTCGACGGGACCGTGGAGACCGAGCAGTACTTC

abundance: few
j_gene: TRBJ2-6
d_gene: .
v_gene: TRBV18
CDR3aa: CASSREWTAFSGANVLTF
CDR3nt: TGTGCCAGCTCACGAGAGTGGACAGCCTTCTCTGGGGCCAACGTCCTGACTTTC

abundance: .
j_gene: TRBJ1-4
d_gene: .
v_gene: TRBV28
CDR3aa: CASSFARPTSTNLFF
CDR3nt: TGTGCCAGCAGTTTCGCCAGGCCCACATCAACGAACCTGTTTTTT